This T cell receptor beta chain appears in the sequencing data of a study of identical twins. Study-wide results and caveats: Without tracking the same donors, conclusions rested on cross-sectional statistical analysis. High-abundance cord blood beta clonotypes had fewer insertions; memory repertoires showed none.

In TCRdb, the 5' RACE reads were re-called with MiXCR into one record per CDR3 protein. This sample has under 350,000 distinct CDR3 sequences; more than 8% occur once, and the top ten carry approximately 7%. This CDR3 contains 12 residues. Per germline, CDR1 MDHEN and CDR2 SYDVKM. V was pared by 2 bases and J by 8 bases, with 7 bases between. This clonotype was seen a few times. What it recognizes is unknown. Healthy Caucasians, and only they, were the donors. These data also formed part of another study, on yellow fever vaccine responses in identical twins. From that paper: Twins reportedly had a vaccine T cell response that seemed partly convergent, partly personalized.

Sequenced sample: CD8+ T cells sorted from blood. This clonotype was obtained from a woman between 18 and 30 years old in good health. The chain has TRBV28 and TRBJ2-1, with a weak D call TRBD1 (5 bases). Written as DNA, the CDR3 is TGTGCCAGCAGTTTAATAGGGGATGAGCAGTTCTTC. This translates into CASSLIGDEQFF.